The 17 T cell receptor beta chains below all came from one sample that was sequenced in a study of early T cells in non-severe SARS-CoV-2 infection (dated by TCRdb to about 2021). Preparation of the library involved 5' RACE. The run used a NextSeq 500. The public reads were reanalyzed by TCRdb: fastp trimming at Q25, MiXCR alignment, in-frame beta chains only. Every entry covers one CDR3 protein and lists the most common genes and DNA from its rows. The sample records tens of thousands of distinct CDR3 sequences, more than 5% of which are singletons. The ten largest make up 7.6% of the sample. What was sequenced was whole blood. The receptors were sampled from an adult who was a healthcare worker with PCR-confirmed SARS-CoV-2 infection or an uninfected control (not recorded which).

Ten or more counts support this clonotype. V usage is TRBV19 and J usage is TRBJ2-2; D unclear. Trimming removed 6 bases at V and 5 bases at J, with 13 bases between. This CDR3 spans 14 amino acids. Germline CDR1 LNHDA, CDR2 SQIVND (reference sequence). CDR3 DNA: TGTGCCAGTAGCCCTGGGGTGGTAACCGGGGAGCTGTTTTTT. Its protein product is CASSPGVVTGELFF.

In this sample, this clonotype turned up many times. The CDR3 loop reads CASSGRASGGADTQYF. In nucleotides, the CDR3 is TGCGCCAGCAGCGGACGAGCATCGGGAGGTGCGGATACGCAGTATTTT. The rearrangement joins TRBV10-1 to TRBJ2-3, with TRBD2 identical over 7 bases. The CDR3 length is 16 residues. Germline CDR1 and CDR2: WNHNN and SYGVQD (reference sequence). V trimming: 6 bases; J trimming: 6 bases; junction bases outside the gene matches: 15.

Many counts were recorded for this clonotype. The V call is TRBV20-1, the J call TRBJ2-1; 7 nucleotides line up with TRBD2. CDR1 is DFQATT and CDR2 is SNEGSKA in the germline V gene (reference sequence). Trimming removed 4 bases from V and 0 bases from J; junction bases left unmatched: 9. CDR3 length: 16 amino acids. The CDR3 loop is CSATGGEGPSYNEQFF. The DNA for the CDR3 is TGCAGTGCTACTGGGGGGGAGGGCCCCTCCTACAATGAGCAGTTCTTC.

The chain recombines TRBV18 with TRBJ1-1; 8 positions agree with TRBD1. In germline, CDR1 is KGHSH, CDR2 LQKENI. This CDR3 is built from 17 residues. With 2 bases clipped from V and 1 base from J, the junction kept 9 bases outside the gene matches. CDR3 sequence: CASSPGAGGFSNTEAFF. The DNA for the CDR3 is TGTGCCAGCTCACCAGGCGCAGGGGGCTTTTCGAACACTGAAGCTTTCTTT.

The chain employs TRBV14 and TRBJ1-3; D gene uncertain. The CDR3 is 16 amino acids. Trimming took 4 bases from V and 2 from J, leaving 15 bases between them. CDR1 SGHDN and CDR2 FVKESK come from the germline V gene. The CDR3 loop is CASSPEFRDPGNTIYF. The CDR3 DNA sequence: TGTGCCAGCAGCCCCGAATTTAGGGATCCTGGAAACACCATATATTTT.

There are many counts of this clonotype. This chain connects TRBV7-2 to TRBJ2-1, with D maybe TRBD1 (6 bases). The germline gives CDR1 SGHTA, CDR2 FQGNSA. The CDR3 consists of 15 residues. The ends were cut back, 5 bases at V and 8 bases at J, with 19 bases in the middle. DNA for the CDR3: TGTGCCAGCAGCCAGAATGGGGGCCTAGTATATGAGCAGTTCTTC. This translates into CASSQNGGLVYEQFF.

This clonotype occurred many times. V gene TRBV2 combines with J gene TRBJ1-2, with 7 nucleotides matching TRBD1. V shed 6 bases and J 4 bases; nucleotides not matched to a gene: 5. The germline V gene has CDR1 SNHLY and CDR2 FYNNEI. This CDR3 has 13 residues. The CDR3 region has the DNA TGTGCCAGCAGCCCGGGACAGACCTATGGCTACACCTTC. Translated: CASSPGQTYGYTF.

The sample holds many counts of this clonotype. The chain recombines TRBV30 with TRBJ1-1, with D possibly matching TRBD1 (5 bases). CDR3 length: 14 amino acids. Trimming cost V 0 bases and J 2 bases, with 10 bases left between them. Germline V lookup: CDR1 GTSNPN, CDR2 SVGIG (reference sequence). The CDR3 sequence is CAWSVLRGNTEAFF. In nucleotides, the CDR3 is TGTGCCTGGAGTGTACTCCGGGGCAACACTGAAGCTTTCTTT.

This clonotype was seen only a few times. The chain combines TRBV6-2 or TRBV6-3 with TRBJ1-1; possibly TRBD1 for D (5 bases). V was cut by 7 bases and J by 0 bases, with 18 bases left in between. This CDR3 is 16 amino acids long. Per germline, CDR1 MNHEY and CDR2 SVGEGT. In DNA form, the CDR3 reads TGTGCCAGCACTCGGAGCGGCGGGGCGATGAACACTGAAGCTTTCTTT. Translated, it gives CASTRSGGAMNTEAFF.

The gene calls are TRBV4-2 and TRBJ1-2, with 8 bases matching TRBD1. This CDR3 contains 13 residues. Germline V gene lookup returns CDR1 LGHNA and CDR2 YNFKEQ. The ends lost 3 bases at V and 5 bases at J; junction bases unmatched: 2. The DNA of the CDR3 is TGTGCCAGCAGCCATCGGACAGGGTATGGCTACACCTTC. This gives the protein CASSHRTGYGYTF.

This clonotype was counted ten times or more. The chain has TRBV5-1 and TRBJ2-5; 7 positions match TRBD2. The CDR3 has 15 residues. The germline V gene encodes CDR1 SGHRS and CDR2 YFSETQ. V trimming: 4 bases; J trimming: 3 bases; junction bases outside the gene matches: 9. The CDR3 here is CASSPGSAGEETQYF. The CDR3 DNA reads as TGCGCCAGCAGCCCTGGATCTGCGGGAGAAGAGACCCAGTACTTC.

This clonotype was detected ten times or more. The chain joins TRBV7-2 to TRBJ2-1; D remains unclear. Germline V gives CDR1 SGHTA, CDR2 FQGNSA. Between the trimmed V and J ends, which lost 1 base and 7 bases, there was a span of 5 bases. CDR3 length equals 12 residues. This CDR3 is CASSLVVNEQFF. In DNA form, the CDR3 reads TGTGCCAGCAGCTTAGTAGTAAATGAGCAGTTCTTC.

The sample holds many counts of this clonotype. V usage is TRBV20-1 and J usage is TRBJ2-3; no clear D. This CDR3 region has 12 residues. V was shortened by 6 bases and J by 2 bases, with 9 bases between the two germline ends. Germline V gene lookup returns CDR1 DFQATT and CDR2 SNEGSKA (reference sequence). The CDR3 loop reads CSAGRPTDTQYF. Here the CDR3 DNA reads TGCAGTGCCGGTCGTCCCACAGATACGCAGTATTTT.

This clonotype has only a few counts. The chain couples TRBV14 to TRBJ2-5; perhaps D is TRBD1 or TRBD2 (6 bases each). Trimming took 0 bases from V and 7 from J, leaving 15 bases between them. This CDR3 is built from 15 residues. Germline V gives CDR1 SGHDN, CDR2 FVKESK. CDR3 amino acids: CASSQDPGAGRTQYF. CDR3 sequence (DNA): TGTGCCAGCAGCCAAGATCCGGGGGCAGGGAGGACCCAGTACTTC.

In this sample, this clonotype turned up many times. The CDR3 nucleotides are TGTGCCAGCTCCGACCAACAGGGTAACACCGGGGAGCTGTTTTTT. Translated, it gives CASSDQQGNTGELFF. V is TRBV18 and J is TRBJ2-2, with a possible D match to TRBD1 (6 bases). Germline V lookup: CDR1 KGHSH, CDR2 LQKENI. The CDR3 totals 15 residues. Trimming took off 6 bases at V and 2 bases at J, with 13 bases between the two ends.

In its sample, this clonotype was seen many times. V usage is TRBV25-1 and J usage is TRBJ2-6; the D gene is possibly TRBD1 (6 bases). The germline V and J ends were trimmed by 3 bases and 1 base, with 13 bases remaining between them. Germline V CDR1 and CDR2: MGHDK, SYGVNS. The CDR3 covers 17 residues. In DNA, the CDR3 is TGTGCCAGCAGTGATTCTAAACAGGGATCTGGGGCCAACGTCCTGACTTTC. The encoded protein is CASSDSKQGSGANVLTF.

This clonotype was picked up many times. V usage is TRBV7-2 and J usage is TRBJ2-6, with 12 bases identical to TRBD2. Germline trimming cut 7 bases from V and 0 bases from J; bases unmatched to any gene: 7. CDR3 size: 18 residues. Germline V gene data show CDR1 as SGHTA and CDR2 as FQGNSA. The CDR3 loop is CASILLLAGGSGANVLTF. The CDR3 bases are TGTGCCAGCATCCTCTTACTAGCGGGAGGCTCTGGGGCCAACGTCCTGACTTTC.